Each of the 5 T cell receptor beta chains below was sequenced from the same sample in a study of Ad26.COV2.S vaccination and SARS-CoV-2 variants. Produced via immunoSEQ multiplex PCR; TCRdb's table is partial and in-frame only. Of roughly 380,000 clones listed, roughly 90% were seen once; the top ten hold about 4%. Treatment specified: 15 to 20 received Ad26.COV2.S at low or high dose, single or two shots; roughly five received placebo; per-sample allocation not given. Day 63 following the first vaccine or placebo injection was when the samples were taken. The sequences come from peripheral blood, collected in a trial of Ad26.COV2.S vaccine versus placebo. These receptors were obtained from a person between 18 and 65 years old who received the Ad26.COV2.S COVID-19 vaccine or a placebo.

V usage is TRBV3-1 (or the pseudogene TRBV3-2) and J usage is TRBJ1-2; 7 bases agree with TRBD1. V dropped 0 bases and J dropped 6; count of bases not matched to a gene: 7. The CDR3 contains 15 residues. CDR1 is LGHDT, CDR2 YNNKEL, per germline (reference sequence). The CDR3, as DNA: TGTGCCAGCAGCCAAGATTATCGGGACAGAGATGGCTACACCTTC. Amino acid sequence: CASSQDYRDRDGYTF.

For the CDR3, the DNA is TGCGCCAGCAGCCAAGATTGGACCGAGCAGGATACGCAGTATTTT. This encodes CASSQDWTEQDTQYF. V is TRBV4-3 and J is TRBJ2-3, with D unclear. Per germline, CDR1 LGHNA and CDR2 YSLEER. The CDR3 runs to 15 residues. V lost 0 bases, J lost 6 bases, and 13 bases lay in between.

This rearrangement joins TRBV2 to TRBJ2-1, with D possibly matching TRBD2 (6 bases). Deletions cut 5 bases from V and 2 bases from J, with 13 bases between. This CDR3 has 15 amino acids. CDR1 is SNHLY and CDR2 is FYNNEI in the germline V gene. The CDR3, as DNA: TGTGCCAGCAGTCCCGGGACTCCCACCTACAATGAGCAGTTCTTC. It yields the protein CASSPGTPTYNEQFF.

The chain combines TRBV7-2 with TRBJ2-7; unclear D gene. Germline CDR1 reads SGHTA; CDR2 reads FQGNSA. Trimming took 3 bases from V and 0 from J, leaving 3 bases between them. This CDR3 spans 12 amino acids. CDR3 nucleotide sequence: TGTGCCAGCAGCTTCACCTCCTACGAGCAGTACTTC. Translation: CASSFTSYEQYF. Full variable domain (missing parts from reference TRBV7-2 and TRBJ2-7): GAGVSQSPSNKVTEKGKDVELRCDPISGHTALYWYRQSLGQGLEFLIYFQGNSAPDKSGLPSDRFSAERTGGSVSTLTIQRTQQEDSAVYLCASSFTSYEQYFGPGTRLTVT.

V is TRBV5-1 and J is TRBJ2-7, with D possibly TRBD1 on 6 matching bases. The CDR3 contains 17 residues. Germline assignment: CDR1 SGHRS and CDR2 YFSETQ. Deletions cut 4 bases from V and 0 bases from J, with 20 bases between. The CDR3 sequence is CASSGTWDTGSSYEQYF. The CDR3 DNA is TGCGCCAGCAGCGGTACCTGGGATACAGGGAGCTCCTACGAGCAGTACTTC.